This T cell receptor (beta chain) was recorded in a study of Ad26.COV2.S vaccination and SARS-CoV-2 variants (dated by TCRdb to 2020 to 2023). Notes on the research overall: Donors in the vaccine arm were drawn from COV1001, a phase I-IIa trial of Ad26.COV2.S in healthy adults that was multicentre, randomized, double-blind and placebo-controlled. Investigators remained blinded to trial group allocation during experiments and outcome assessment. The TCR-sequenced set comprised about 30 samples: 19 Ad26.COV2.S vaccine recipients, 5 placebo recipients and 8 SARS-CoV-2 convalescent individuals. Ad26.COV2.S was administered intramuscularly at a dose of 5x10^10 or 1x10^11 viral particles, either as one shot or as two shots given 56 days apart. TCRbeta repertoire sequencing served as the tool for gauging how specific and how broad the SARS-CoV-2-reactive T cell receptors were following Ad26.COV2.S vaccination. Participants in the trial were split at random into five groups of five each, receiving low-dose or high-dose Ad26.COV2.S once or twice, or else placebo on both occasions.

The treatment or condition label, as the study defines it: some 19 received Ad26.COV2.S at low or high dose, single or two shots; roughly five received placebo; per-sample allocation not given. For vaccine and placebo recipients, the sequenced repertoires came from samples collected on day 63 after the first injection. Between 29 July and 7 August 2020, Cohort 1b enrolled 25 adults aged 18-55 years at one site in Boston, USA. As a vaccine, Ad26.COV2.S was a replication-incompetent adenovirus type 26 vector that expressed a prefusion-stabilized SARS-CoV-2 spike protein derived from the original Wuhan strain. From its cysteine to its phenylalanine, the CDR3 spans 19 amino acids. Only CDR3 DNA remains: 57 bases, in frame from the first base. As encoded in the germline V gene, CDR1 is SGHDN while CDR2 is FVKESK. Compared with germline, V lacks 2 bases and J lacks 0 bases; bases without a gene match: 12.

As to this clone: This receptor's antigen is unknown. The record has no base qualities; no much larger clone is one base away.

The immunoSEQ Assay was the method used to sequence TCRbeta CDR3 regions. After extraction, genomic DNA underwent amplification by bias-controlled multiplex PCR, followed by high-throughput sequencing. The original pipeline was this. Collapsing and filtering of sequences were performed to quantify the absolute abundance of each unique TCRbeta CDR3 region. Usable DNA was measured by amplifying reference genes present in all nucleated cells, and TCRbeta template counts were normalized to that usable DNA to estimate T cell fraction. Repertoire TCRs were annotated as SARS-CoV-2-specific by exact matching of V gene, CDR3 amino acid sequence and J gene to a known reactive TCR set. The reference SARS-CoV-2 TCR set was derived from MIRA and filtered for enrichment in COVID-19-positive ImmuneCODE repertoires, a step that removed public or cross-reactive TCRs. Based on the MIRA antigens, annotated TCRs were further analysed at the level of specific ORF or position within ORF. Breadth was defined as annotated unique rearrangements over total unique productive rearrangements; depth was the summed frequency of those rearrangements. Two-sided Wilcoxon rank-sum tests were used to compare TCR breadth between groups. The source is immuneACCESS, and TCRdb retained only in-frame sequences with V and J called. Part of the clones is not carried over; for the studies checked, unresolved V genes explain less than half of this, and the remainder is unexplained. D and trimming come from the DNA, and the V and J calls and clone size come from that table. The table for this sample lists 300,000 to 400,000 clones; around four fifths of them were counted only once. Together, the top ten hold approximately 2.1% of the sample.

What the study reported, not specific to this receptor: The authors noted that the TCR breadth and depth analyses may have underestimated total T cell responses. Substantial breadth of spike-specific CD8+ and CD4+ T cell responses was reported after vaccination. Ad26.COV2.S recipients had higher spike-specific TCR breadth than placebo recipients (P = 0.0014). The study lacked the statistical power to compare responses across vaccine doses or regimens. Vaccine and placebo recipients had comparable non-spike TCR breadth, which fits with the vaccine containing only spike.

Sample: peripheral blood, taken in a trial of Ad26.COV2.S vaccine versus placebo. The clonotype was recovered from a person aged 18-65 years who received the Ad26.COV2.S COVID-19 vaccine or a placebo. The rearrangement joined TRBV14 to TRBJ2-1, with 8 middle bases fitting TRBD2. The DNA sequence is given as TGTGCCAGCAGCCAACCTAGTACATTGCGGGGGGCCTCCTACAATGAGCAGTTCTTC. Translated, it gives CASSQPSTLRGASYNEQFF. With all but the CDR3 taken from the reference TRBV14 and TRBJ2-1 genes, the full variable domain is: EAGVTQFPSHSVIEKGQTVTLRCDPISGHDNLYWYRRVMGKEIKFLLHFVKESKQDESGMPNNRFLAERTGGTYSTLKVQPAELEDSGVYFCASSQPSTLRGASYNEQFFGPGTRLTVL.